This T cell receptor beta chain was profiled in a study of CD8+ T cells in alopecia areata. The overall study: At a dose of 5 to 10 mg twice daily, oral tofacitinib was given to treated patients. Using the percentage of affected scalp area, treated patients' severity was scored.

Concerning this clone: Its antigen is currently unknown.

J was trimmed by 2 bases and V by 8 bases; bases with no gene match: 5. The CDR3 contains 13 residues. Germline assignment: CDR1 SNHLY and CDR2 FYNNEI. Treatment given: oral pan-JAK inhibitor, 5-10 mg twice daily. Once RNA had been extracted, it was reverse transcribed into cDNA to act as the sequencing template. Data came from immunoSEQ multiplex PCR; TCRdb stores just in-frame clones and leaves some out. The data show about 190,000 clones, under 70% seen once. Notes on the study in general: Across lesional scalp, and particularly alopecia totalis/universalis, clonality surpassed that of normal scalp.

The sequence came from a human donor with alopecia areata. The chain carries TRBV2 and TRBJ2-5; TRBD1 agrees at 7 bases. This specimen consisted of CD4+ T cells sorted from blood, obtained at week 4, from a patient treated with tofacitinib. The CDR3 loop reads CASHRGWQETQYF. The CDR3 region has the DNA TGTGCCAGCCACAGGGGTTGGCAAGAGACCCAGTACTTC.